Sequencing of this T cell receptor beta chain was carried out in a study of blood T cell repertoires in COVID-19. This clone was found a few times. TCRdb keeps only in-frame clones here, not all; method: immunoSEQ multiplex PCR. Of fewer than 400,000 clones listed, around 85% are singletons. Material: peripheral blood. The source of this sequence is a woman younger than 35 with acute or convalescent COVID-19.

The CDR3 spells CASSPIGRGVSPLHF. CDR3 sequence (DNA): TGTGCCAGCAGTCCGATTGGACGGGGGGTTTCACCCCTCCACTTT. This chain connects TRBV6-6 to TRBJ1-6; D is perhaps TRBD1 (5 bases). The V end was cut by 5 bases, the J end by 9 bases, with 17 bases between. The germline V gene encodes CDR1 MNHNY and CDR2 SVGAGI (reference sequence). CDR3 size: 15 residues.